The T cell receptor (beta chain) under discussion was sequenced for a study of OX40 agonist ivuxolimab in advanced cancers. In the study overall: Partial responses were seen in three patients, one with hepatocellular carcinoma and two with cutaneous melanoma. Study-wide results and caveats: Doses of 0.1 to 3.0 mg/kg were accompanied by clonal expansion of CD4+ and CD8+ blood T cells by week 6. Expanded clones belonging to CD8+ T cells outnumbered, on average, those of CD4+.

Patients were ineligible given autoimmune disease history or systemic immunosuppression. Germline lookup yields CDR1 LNHDA and CDR2 SQIVND (reference sequence). The CDR3 runs 17 residues. Trimming took off 4 bases at V and 11 bases at J, with 24 bases between the two ends. Concerning this clone itself: The antigen is undetermined.

Profiling relied on immunoSEQ multiplex PCR, and the TCRdb table lists in-frame clones only, not all of them. The table includes roughly 53,000 clones, around 82% detected once. The V call is TRBV19, the J call TRBJ1-6, with D possibly being TRBD1 (6 bases). Sample: CD4+ or CD8+ T cells sorted from blood, taken in a trial of the OX40 agonist ivuxolimab. The clonotype originates from an adult with an advanced solid tumor such as melanoma, head and neck, liver or kidney cancer. The CDR3 sequence is CASSTEGMTGLQPPLHF. The CDR3 bases are TGTGCCAGTAGTACCGAAGGGATGACAGGTTTACAACCACCCCTCCACTTT. The entire variable domain, with the rest obtained from reference TRBV19 and TRBJ1-6, is as follows: DGGITQSPKYLFRKEGQNVTLSCEQNLNHDAMYWYRQDPGQGLRLIYYSQIVNDFQKGDIAEGYSVSREKKESFPLTVTSAQKNPTAFYLCASSTEGMTGLQPPLHFGNGTRLTVT.